This T cell receptor (beta chain) was sequenced in a study of blood T cell repertoires in COVID-19. Study overall: The analysed material was cDNA or gDNA that came from T cells, B-cell-depleted T cells, or PBMCs.

Trimming removed 2 bases from V and 6 bases from J, with 14 bases in between. The length of the CDR3 is 14 residues. Per germline, CDR1 MGHDK and CDR2 SYGVNS. Seattle patients were enrolled during active infection and followed longitudinally. The assay was immunoSEQ multiplex PCR, and TCRdb's table has in-frame clones only and misses some. The table has fewer than 200,000 clones, 81% seen once. V and J are TRBV25-1 and TRBJ2-7; D perhaps matches TRBD1 (5 bases). The specimen was peripheral blood. The receptor comes from a woman aged 80 or older with COVID-19, enrolled during active disease. The chain's CDR3 is CASSEPPSGREQYF. The CDR3 nucleotides are TGTGCCAGCAGTGAACCCCCGTCAGGGCGCGAGCAGTACTTC.